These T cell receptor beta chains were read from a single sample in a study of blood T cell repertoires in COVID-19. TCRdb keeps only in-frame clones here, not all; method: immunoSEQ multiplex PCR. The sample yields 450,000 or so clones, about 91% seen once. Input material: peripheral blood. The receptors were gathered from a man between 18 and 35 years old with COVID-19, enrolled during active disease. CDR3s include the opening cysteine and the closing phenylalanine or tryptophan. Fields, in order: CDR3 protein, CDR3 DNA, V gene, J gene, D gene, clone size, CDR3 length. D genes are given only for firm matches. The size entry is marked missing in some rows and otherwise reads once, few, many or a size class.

CASSLWAAEGTQYF	TGCGCCAGCAGCTTGTGGGCTGCCGAAGGTACGCAGTATTTT	TRBV5-1	TRBJ2-3	.	.	14
CASSANLQQATNEKLFF	TGTGCCAGCTCAGCAAACTTACAACAGGCTACTAATGAAAAACTGTTTTTT	TRBV18	TRBJ1-4	.	once	17
CASSEKGFRGTYGYTF	TGTGCCAGCAGTGAAAAAGGGTTTAGGGGCACGTATGGCTACACCTTC	TRBV6-1	TRBJ1-2	.	.	16
CASSLLTSGGADADTQYF	TGCGCCAGCAGCTTACTGACTAGCGGGGGGGCCGATGCAGATACGCAGTATTTT	TRBV5-1	TRBJ2-3	TRBD2	.	18
CASSQEVVSYEQYF	TGTGCCAGCAGCCAAGAGGTAGTCTCCTACGAGCAGTACTTC	TRBV3-1/TRBV3-2	TRBJ2-7	.	.	14
CASSLGRGLLPVGEQFF	TGTGCCAGCAGCCTGGGTAGGGGGCTACTCCCCGTGGGGGAGCAGTTCTTC	TRBV11-2	TRBJ2-1	TRBD1	.	17
CASRTQRLSRGRTDTQYF	TGTGCCAGCAGGACCCAGCGACTGTCACGAGGGCGCACAGATACGCAGTATTTT	TRBV21-1	TRBJ2-3	.	.	18
CASASGLSNQPQHF	TGTGCCAGCGCCAGCGGGCTAAGCAATCAGCCCCAGCATTTT	TRBV2	TRBJ1-5	.	.	14
CASSFQGFWEQYF	TGTGCCAGCAGCTTTCAGGGGTTTTGGGAGCAGTACTTC	TRBV7-8	TRBJ2-7	.	.	13
CATSRGEGSPLHF	TGTGCCACCAGCCGGGGTGAGGGATCACCCCTCCACTTT	TRBV6-2/TRBV6-3	TRBJ1-6	.	few	13
CASSHYGTSGSIGTDTQYF	TGTGCCAGCAGTCACTACGGGACTAGCGGGAGCATAGGCACAGATACGCAGTATTTT	TRBV3-1/TRBV3-2	TRBJ2-3	TRBD2	.	19
CASSGGLAGYTGELFF	TGTGCCAGCAGCGGTGGACTAGCGGGTTACACCGGGGAGCTGTTTTTT	TRBV7-9	TRBJ2-2	TRBD2	.	16
CASSLGLTAGYGYTF	TGTGCCAGCAGCTTGGGACTGACGGCAGGGTATGGCTACACCTTC	TRBV5-6	TRBJ1-2	.	.	15
CASSESWSSGANVLTF	TGTGCCAGCAGTGAAAGCTGGAGCTCTGGGGCCAACGTCCTGACTTTC	TRBV2	TRBJ2-6	.	.	16
CASSPETGQGREQFF	TGTGCCAGCAGCCCGGAGACTGGACAGGGCAGGGAGCAGTTCTTC	TRBV5-5	TRBJ2-1	TRBD1	.	15
CASSFPGTDTQYF	TGTGCCAGCAGCTTCCCAGGCACAGATACGCAGTATTTT	TRBV7-2	TRBJ2-3	.	.	13
CASSPAVREDTQYF	TGTGCCAGCTCACCCGCGGTGAGGGAAGATACGCAGTATTTT	TRBV18	TRBJ2-3	.	.	14